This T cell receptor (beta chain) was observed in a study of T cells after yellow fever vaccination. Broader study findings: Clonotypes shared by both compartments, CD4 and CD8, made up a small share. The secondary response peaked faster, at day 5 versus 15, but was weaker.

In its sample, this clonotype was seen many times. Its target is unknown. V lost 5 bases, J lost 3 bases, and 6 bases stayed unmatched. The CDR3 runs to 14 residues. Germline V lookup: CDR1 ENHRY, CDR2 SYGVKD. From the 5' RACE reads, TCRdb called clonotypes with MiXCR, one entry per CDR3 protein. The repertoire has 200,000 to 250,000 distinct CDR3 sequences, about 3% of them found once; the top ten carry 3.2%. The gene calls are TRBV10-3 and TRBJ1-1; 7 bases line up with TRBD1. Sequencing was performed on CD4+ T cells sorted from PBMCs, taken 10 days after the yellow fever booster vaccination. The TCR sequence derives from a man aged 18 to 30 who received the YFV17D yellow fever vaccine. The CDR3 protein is CAISPTQGDTEAFF. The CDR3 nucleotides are TGTGCCATCAGTCCTACCCAGGGGGACACTGAAGCTTTCTTT.